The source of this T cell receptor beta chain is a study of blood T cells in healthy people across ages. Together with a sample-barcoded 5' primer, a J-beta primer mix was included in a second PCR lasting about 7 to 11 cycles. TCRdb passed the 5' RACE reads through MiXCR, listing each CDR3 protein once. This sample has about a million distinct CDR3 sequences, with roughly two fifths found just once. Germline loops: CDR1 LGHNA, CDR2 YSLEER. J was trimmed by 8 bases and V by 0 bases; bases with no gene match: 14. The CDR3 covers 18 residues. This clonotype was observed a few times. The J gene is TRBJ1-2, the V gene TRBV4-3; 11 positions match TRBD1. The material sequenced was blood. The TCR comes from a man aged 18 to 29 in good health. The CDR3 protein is CASSQDGAYGQGAQGYTF. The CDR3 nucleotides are TGCGCCAGCAGCCAAGATGGGGCCTATGGACAGGGGGCGCAGGGCTACACCTTC.